A single sample gave rise to the 19 T cell receptor beta chains below, sequenced in a study of vaccination effects on CD4 cells after COVID-19. These receptors have no identified antigens. The data were produced by immunoSEQ multiplex PCR, yet TCRdb's version contains in-frame clones alone and is incomplete. Of under 50,000 clones listed, around four fifths are singletons. Viral peptide pool expansion of antigen-specific CD4+ T cells preceded sequencing in the ViraFEST assay. After more than 9 days in culture, the CD4+ T cells were isolated. The vaccine given was either BNT162b2 or mRNA-1273, in two doses. The specimen comprised CD4+ T cells from PBMCs cultured with HCoV-NL63 spike peptides, sampled after COVID-19 vaccination. The receptors were gathered from a human donor who received a COVID-19 vaccine. Some clones in this sample may be carry-over from other donors' samples.

The V and J genes are TRBV2 and TRBJ2-5, with 7 bases identical to TRBD2. The V gene's germline CDR1 is SNHLY and CDR2 FYNNEI. The CDR3 is made up of 14 amino acids. Germline trimming cut 5 bases from V and 4 bases from J; bases unmatched to any gene: 7. Written as DNA, the CDR3 is TGTGCCAGCAGTCCGGGGGGTCGCGGAGAGACCCAGTACTTC. Translating gives CASSPGGRGETQYF.

This clone came up once. The chain combines TRBV15 with TRBJ1-1; D unclear. The CDR3 consists of 16 residues. V was cut by 4 bases and J by 1 base, with 16 bases left in between. CDR1 LNHNV and CDR2 YYDKDF come from the germline V gene (reference sequence). The CDR3 reads CATSMGNGPGNTEAFF. In DNA, the CDR3 is TGTGCCACCAGCATGGGAAACGGCCCGGGGAACACTGAAGCTTTCTTT.

This clone has a handful of counts. The V and J genes are TRBV5-1 and TRBJ2-7; 9 bases map to TRBD1. The CDR3 contains 15 residues. Losses at the gene ends were 2 bases for V and 1 base for J; bases not matched to a gene: 4. Germline-derived CDR1 and CDR2 are SGHRS and YFSETQ. CDR3 residues: CASSLGTGTSYEQYV. The CDR3 nucleotides are TGCGCCAGCAGCTTAGGGACAGGGACGTCCTACGAGCAGTACGTC.

The rearrangement links TRBV19 to TRBJ1-2; tentatively, D is TRBD1 (6 bases). The CDR3 sequence is 15 residues long. Trimming cost V 9 bases and J 0 bases, with 17 bases left between them. Germline values: CDR1 LNHDA, CDR2 SQIVND (reference sequence). The CDR3 nucleotides read TGTGCCAGCGCCAGAGCGGACAGTGCTAACTATGGCTACACCTTC. It encodes CASARADSANYGYTF.

The chain is built from TRBV7-2 and TRBJ2-3; D unresolved. Germline V lookup: CDR1 SGHTA, CDR2 FQGNSA. V lost 1 base to trimming and J lost 2 bases, with 7 bases between them. The CDR3 runs 14 residues. This chain's CDR3 is CASSLVAATDTQYF. Written as DNA, the CDR3 is TGTGCCAGCAGCTTAGTGGCAGCCACAGATACGCAGTATTTT.

The V gene is TRBV5-4, the J gene TRBJ1-3; TRBD1 matches at 7 bases. V lost 5 bases to trimming and J lost 4 bases; unmatched junction nucleotides: 9. CDR1 is SGHNT, CDR2 YYREEE, per germline (reference sequence). This CDR3 is 15 amino acids long. The CDR3 nucleotides read TGTGCCAGCAGTCAACACAGGGGAGTCGGAAACACCATATATTTT. It codes for CASSQHRGVGNTIYF.

This chain joins TRBV19 and TRBJ1-2; D is perhaps TRBD1 (5 bases). Germline V gene data show CDR1 as LNHDA and CDR2 as SQIVND (reference sequence). The V end was cut by 4 bases, the J end by 1 base, with 13 bases between. The CDR3 has 15 amino acids. The CDR3 protein is CASSNRQHDNYGYTF. The CDR3, as DNA: TGTGCCAGTAGTAACAGGCAGCATGATAACTATGGCTACACCTTC.

For this clone: At one of its ends the junction is not consistent with the germline gene, which may arise from a read error. This chain uses TRBV5-6 with TRBJ2-3; D uncertain. CDR1 is SGHDT and CDR2 is YYEEEE in the germline V gene. The length of the CDR3 is 17 residues. CDR3 bases: TGTGCCAGCATCGACCTCGACGGCTACCTTAGCACAAATACGCAGTATTTT. The encoded protein is CASIDLDGYLSTNTQYF.

The chain carries TRBV5-1 and TRBJ1-1, with 7 bases lining up with TRBD1. V was clipped by 5 bases and J by 2 bases; unmatched bases: 9. This CDR3 region has 15 residues. Germline loops: CDR1 SGHRS, CDR2 YFSETQ. CDR3 in DNA: TGCGCCAGCAGTCTTTTAACAGGGGCTAACACTGAAGCTTTCTTT. Protein: CASSLLTGANTEAFF. The full variable domain, with the rest looked up from reference TRBV5-1 and TRBJ1-1, is KAGVTQTPRYLIKTRGQQVTLSCSPISGHRSVSWYQQTPGQGLQFLFEYFSETQRNKGNFPGRFSGRQFSNSRSEMNVSTLELGDSALYLCASSLLTGANTEAFFGQGTRLTVV.

The chain links TRBV28 to TRBJ1-1, with a tentative D call TRBD1 (5 bases). CDR1 is MDHEN, CDR2 SYDVKM, per germline. V lost 1 base and J 6 bases, leaving 9 bases between the germline ends. The CDR3 runs 13 residues. The chain's CDR3 is CASSLSGGPEAFF. DNA for the CDR3: TGTGCCAGCAGTTTATCGGGGGGACCTGAAGCTTTCTTT. Complete variable domain (other parts from reference TRBV28 and TRBJ1-1): DVKVTQSSRYLVKRTGEKVFLECVQDMDHENMFWYRQDPGLGLRLIYFSYDVKMKEKGDIPEGYSVSREKKERFSLILESASTNQTSMYLCASSLSGGPEAFFGQGTRLTVV.

The gene calls are TRBV18 and TRBJ2-7; 7 bases match TRBD1. V lost 1 base to trimming and J lost 6 bases; unmatched junction nucleotides: 3. Germline V lookup: CDR1 KGHSH, CDR2 LQKENI. The CDR3 has 13 amino acids. The CDR3 sequence is CASSPQGAFEQYV. In nucleotides, the CDR3 is TGTGCCAGCTCACCACAGGGGGCCTTCGAGCAGTACGTC.

The chain has TRBV5-1 and TRBJ2-3, with 9 nucleotides matching TRBD1. There are 16 residues in the CDR3. Looked up from germline, CDR1 is SGHRS and CDR2 is YFSETQ. V lost 2 bases to trimming and J lost 4 bases; unmatched junction nucleotides: 8. This CDR3 is CASSLIGTGSPDTQYF. The CDR3 coding sequence is TGCGCCAGCAGCTTAATCGGGACAGGGTCTCCAGATACGCAGTATTTT.

The V gene is TRBV27, the J gene TRBJ1-1; D is unresolved. The germline V and J ends were trimmed by 9 bases and 0 bases, with 11 bases remaining between them. Germline V gene data show CDR1 as MNHEY and CDR2 as SMNVEV (reference sequence). This CDR3 has 13 residues. The CDR3 DNA is TGTGCCAGTCGAACCCTCATGAACACTGAAGCTTTCTTT. This gives the protein CASRTLMNTEAFF.

The V gene is TRBV6-5, the J gene TRBJ2-7; 7 bases map to TRBD2. The germline CDR1 and CDR2 sequences are MNHEY and SVGAGI. This CDR3 is built from 13 residues. V was clipped by 6 bases and J by 6 bases; unmatched bases: 8. The CDR3 DNA is TGTGCCAGCAGCCAGACTAGCTTTGGCGAGCAGTACGTC. Translating gives CASSQTSFGEQYV.

The chain uses TRBV18 and TRBJ1-5; 9 nucleotides align to TRBD1. Germline V gives CDR1 KGHSH, CDR2 LQKENI. The junction had 5 bases not matched to a gene; V was cut back by 6 bases and J by 2 bases. This CDR3 spans 15 amino acids. CDR3: CASSAGTGRNQPQHF. CDR3 coding DNA: TGTGCCAGCTCCGCCGGGACAGGGCGCAATCAGCCCCAGCATTTT.

Concerning this clone: A junction boundary mismatches the germline segment, possibly from a read error. The chain joins TRBV7-2 to TRBJ2-1; 7 bases align to TRBD1. CDR1 SGHTA and CDR2 FQGNSA come from the germline V gene. The CDR3 is 13 residues long. CDR3 protein: CASRLGGGYEQFF. The CDR3 bases are TGTGCCAGCAGATTAGGGGGCGGTTATGAGCAGTTCTTC.

The chain employs TRBV18 and TRBJ1-6, with a weak D call TRBD1 (5 bases). The length of the CDR3 is 13 residues. CDR1 KGHSH and CDR2 LQKENI come from the germline V gene. Between the trimmed V and J ends, which lost 2 bases and 8 bases, there was a span of 7 bases. In DNA form, the CDR3 reads TGTGCCAGCTCACCAATAGGGGATTCACCCCTCCACTTT. Encoded protein: CASSPIGDSPLHF.

The chain couples TRBV14 to TRBJ2-3; D is perhaps TRBD2 (6 bases). The CDR3 loop spans 17 amino acids. Trimming removed 3 bases from V and 2 bases from J, with 18 bases in between. Germline-derived CDR1 and CDR2 are SGHDN and FVKESK. CDR3 coding DNA: TGTGCCAGCAGCCAGAGTCTGACTAGTTTGTACACAGATACGCAGTATTTT. Amino acid sequence: CASSQSLTSLYTDTQYF.

The V call is TRBV6-6, the J call TRBJ1-2, with 8 bases that match TRBD1. Germline loops: CDR1 MNHNY, CDR2 SVGAGI (reference sequence). Trimming took 5 bases from V and 5 from J; bases not matched to a gene: 13. The CDR3 totals 16 residues. In DNA, the CDR3 is TGTGCCAGCAGTACGAGGGACAGGAGCCGGACTTATGGCTACACCTTC. Amino acids: CASSTRDRSRTYGYTF.